This is a list of T cell receptor beta chains from one sample in a study of Ad26.COV2.S vaccination and SARS-CoV-2 variants. Measured with immunoSEQ multiplex PCR; TCRdb has only the in-frame clones, and not every one. The sample shows about 320,000 clones, over 80% of them seen only once. Sequencing used peripheral blood, obtained in a trial of Ad26.COV2.S vaccine versus placebo. Receptor source: a person aged 18-65 years who received the Ad26.COV2.S COVID-19 vaccine or a placebo. Each CDR3 is given with its conserved first and last residue.

v_gene: TRBV27
len: 15
CDR3aa: CASSSYRAYSYEQYF

v_gene: TRBV27
len: 13
CDR3aa: CASSSRTSYEQYF

v_gene: TRBV4-1
len: 15
CDR3aa: CASSPDRGRSTEAFF

v_gene: TRBV2
len: 14
CDR3aa: CASRSEQGNEKLFF

v_gene: TRBV4-1
len: 16
CDR3aa: CASSLYGTEPTYEQYF

v_gene: TRBV6-6
len: 14
CDR3aa: CASSYAGASGTQYF

v_gene: TRBV3-1/TRBV3-2
len: 15
CDR3aa: CASSQGPEANSPLHF

v_gene: TRBV6-5
len: 13
CDR3aa: CASSSGGPYEQYF

v_gene: TRBV28
len: 13
CDR3aa: CASSFEGPRTQYF

v_gene: TRBV2
len: 12
CDR3aa: CASATGYETQYF

v_gene: TRBV2
len: 15
CDR3aa: CASPSGRGDNTEAFF

v_gene: TRBV7-3
len: 17
CDR3aa: CASSPTGLSSGANVLTF

v_gene: TRBV14
len: 13
CDR3aa: CASSQLTNTEAFF

v_gene: TRBV18
len: 15
CDR3aa: CASAGRGVSNQPQHF

v_gene: TRBV27
len: 14
CDR3aa: CASSIRGRREKLFF

v_gene: TRBV6-5
len: 12
CDR3aa: CASSLGVAEAFF

v_gene: TRBV5-1
len: 15
CDR3aa: CASSTGTGGNTEAFF

v_gene: TRBV4-1
len: 15
CDR3aa: CASSQVAGVNNEQFF

v_gene: TRBV3-1/TRBV3-2
len: 15
CDR3aa: CASMRSGGLVGEQFF

v_gene: TRBV6-4
len: 13
CDR3aa: CAGTGQNQETQYF

v_gene: TRBV19
len: 14
CDR3aa: CASSPPQAYLGYTF

v_gene: TRBV7-9
len: 15
CDR3aa: CASSFHVQGTDTQYF

v_gene: TRBV24-1
len: 15
CDR3aa: CATSGGQDYNEKLFF

v_gene: TRBV24-1
len: 19
CDR3aa: CATSDRFAGTGSGANVLTF

v_gene: TRBV5-1
len: 16
CDR3aa: CASSPGSGAWSYEQYF

v_gene: TRBV6-5
len: 14
CDR3aa: CASSRTGGAEGYTF

v_gene: TRBV5-1
len: 16
CDR3aa: CASSLVGSGPPDTQYF

v_gene: TRBV3-1/TRBV3-2
len: 13
CDR3aa: CASSPFRGYGYTF

v_gene: TRBV5-8
len: 17
CDR3aa: CASSFLGTGNFNSPLHF